The 30 T cell receptor beta chains below come from one sample, sequenced in a study of shared clonotypes between healthy human individuals. The protocol was immunoSEQ multiplex PCR, while the TCRdb copy is restricted to in-frame clones and leaves out a portion. The sample lists some 1,600,000 clones; approximately 98% were seen once. The material sequenced was naive CD4+ T cells sorted from blood. Subset given: CD45RA+ positively selected. All receptors come from a man aged 25-40 years in good health.

This chain joins TRBV7-6 and TRBJ2-6, with 8 bases identical to TRBD1. The junction had 6 bases not matched to a gene; V was cut back by 1 base and J by 1 base. Germline-derived CDR1 and CDR2 are SGHVS and FNYEAQ. The CDR3 is 18 residues long. The CDR3: CASSLVGTGASGANVLTF. CDR3 sequence (DNA): TGTGCCAGCAGCTTAGTTGGGACAGGAGCATCTGGGGCCAACGTCCTGACTTTC.

The rearrangement uses TRBV11-3 and TRBJ2-1; 9 bases fit TRBD1. Trimming took 4 bases from V and 7 from J; bases not matched to a gene: 8. There are 15 residues in the CDR3. CDR1 and CDR2 (germline): SGHNT, YENEEA. The CDR3 protein is CASSSGTGPDNEQFF. CDR3 bases: TGTGCCAGCAGCTCAGGGACAGGGCCCGATAATGAGCAGTTCTTC.

The chain uses TRBV5-1 and TRBJ1-1; D is ambiguous. The germline V gene has CDR1 SGHRS and CDR2 YFSETQ. The CDR3 totals 14 residues. The V gene lost 0 bases and the J gene lost 1 base, with 7 bases spanning the gap. The CDR3 bases are TGCGCCAGCAGCTTGGTCTCAGAGAACACTGAAGCTTTCTTT. As protein: CASSLVSENTEAFF.

The CDR3 coding sequence is TGTGCCAGCAGCTTCGGACGGACTAGCGGGAACCACTCCTACGAGCAGTACTTC. Translated, it gives CASSFGRTSGNHSYEQYF. This chain links TRBV7-9 with TRBJ2-7; 12 bases agree with TRBD2. This CDR3 has 18 residues. Per germline, CDR1 SEHNR and CDR2 FQNEAQ (reference sequence). Losses at the gene ends were 3 bases for V and 0 bases for J; bases not matched to a gene: 9.

The chain carries TRBV5-1 and TRBJ2-7, with 9 bases matching TRBD1. V was pared by 4 bases and J by 6 bases, with 8 bases of the junction left unmatched. The CDR3 sequence is 14 residues long. CDR1 and CDR2 (germline): SGHRS, YFSETQ. The CDR3: CASSRGTGSTEQYF. CDR3 bases: TGCGCCAGCAGCAGAGGGACAGGGTCTACCGAGCAGTACTTC.

The CDR3 protein is CASSVSTVNTEAFF. The DNA for the CDR3 is TGTGCCAGCAGCGTGAGTACGGTGAACACTGAAGCTTTCTTT. V usage is TRBV5-4 and J usage is TRBJ1-1; no clear D. Deletions cut 4 bases from V and 0 bases from J, with 10 bases between. The CDR3 totals 14 residues. Germline V CDR1 and CDR2: SGHNT, YYREEE (reference sequence).

The rearrangement links TRBV9 to TRBJ2-7; D unresolved. This CDR3 is built from 14 residues. V lost 2 bases, J lost 3 bases, and 12 bases lay in between. Germline-derived CDR1 and CDR2 are SGDLS and YYNGEE. CDR3 in amino acids: CASSVTLTGYEQYF. CDR3 nucleotides: TGTGCCAGCAGCGTTACTTTGACGGGCTACGAGCAGTACTTC.

J is TRBJ1-2 and V is TRBV28; the match to TRBD1 covers 9 bases. CDR3 length: 15 residues. Trimming at V came to 3 bases and at J to 6 bases, leaving 8 bases not matched to a gene. CDR1 and CDR2 from the germline V gene are MDHEN and SYDVKM. CDR3 region: CASSLWGTGWDGYTF. The CDR3 DNA is TGTGCCAGCAGTTTGTGGGGGACAGGGTGGGATGGCTACACCTTC.

This clone was seen once. CDR3 protein: CATSRVVRIGGRNTGELFF. The CDR3 region has the DNA TGTGCCACCAGCAGGGTGGTTCGGATAGGCGGGAGGAACACCGGGGAGCTGTTTTTT. This chain connects TRBV15 to TRBJ2-2, with 7 bases matching TRBD2. CDR1 and CDR2 (germline): LNHNV, YYDKDF (reference sequence). The CDR3 covers 19 residues. Trimming took 3 bases from V and 1 from J; bases not matched to a gene: 14.

The rearrangement uses TRBV19 and TRBJ2-3, with D possibly TRBD1 on 5 matching bases. This CDR3 spans 16 amino acids. Germline lookup yields CDR1 LNHDA and CDR2 SQIVND (reference sequence). V dropped 3 bases and J dropped 3 bases, with 16 bases sitting between them. This CDR3 is CASSIWQGFGTDTQYF. The CDR3 DNA is TGTGCCAGTAGTATCTGGCAGGGCTTCGGTACAGATACGCAGTATTTT. The complete variable domain, with remaining parts taken from reference TRBV19 and TRBJ2-3, reads DGGITQSPKYLFRKEGQNVTLSCEQNLNHDAMYWYRQDPGQGLRLIYYSQIVNDFQKGDIAEGYSVSREKKESFPLTVTSAQKNPTAFYLCASSIWQGFGTDTQYFGPGTRLTVL.

CDR3 in DNA: TGTGCCACCAGGACCGGGACTAGCGGGAACACAGATACGCAGTATTTT. Its protein product is CATRTGTSGNTDTQYF. V usage is TRBV15 and J usage is TRBJ2-3; 13 positions agree with TRBD2. CDR3 size: 16 residues. CDR1 is LNHNV and CDR2 is YYDKDF in the germline V gene (reference sequence). V lost 6 bases to trimming and J lost 2 bases; unmatched junction nucleotides: 5.

The V gene is TRBV30, the J gene TRBJ2-5; D is perhaps TRBD1 or TRBD2 (6 bases each). Looked up from germline, CDR1 is GTSNPN and CDR2 is SVGIG (reference sequence). This CDR3 has 13 residues. Trimming took 3 bases from V and 5 from J, leaving 13 bases between them. CDR3 bases: TGTGCCTGGAGGGGGGGCTTTTTGGAGACCCAGTACTTC. Amino acid sequence: CAWRGGFLETQYF.

A note on this clone: An end of the junction differs from the germline gene, which may be a read error. The chain carries TRBV9 and TRBJ2-4, with D tentatively TRBD1 (6 bases). Germline lookup yields CDR1 SGDLS and CDR2 YYNGEE. The CDR3 is 17 amino acids. This CDR3 reads CASSVGPRGGAENIQYF. The CDR3 DNA is TGTGCCAGCAGCGTAGGCCCCCGAGGGGGAGCCGAAAACATTCAGTACTTC. The full variable domain, in which reference TRBV9 and TRBJ2-4 provide the parts outside the CDR3, is DSGVTQTPKHLITATGQRVTLRCSPRSGDLSVYWYQQSLDQGLQFLIQYYNGEERAKGNILERFSAQQFPDLHSELNLSSLELGDSALYFCASSVGPRGGAENIQYFGAGTRLSVL.

This rearrangement joins TRBV7-2 to TRBJ1-1; 7 bases match TRBD1. J gave up 3 bases and V 5 bases, and 6 bases lay outside the gene matches. CDR1 is SGHTA, CDR2 FQGNSA, per germline. CDR3 size: 14 residues. The CDR3 loop reads CASSLQGLYTEAFF. CDR3 nucleotide sequence: TGTGCCAGCAGCCTACAGGGGCTATACACTGAAGCTTTCTTT.

This chain uses TRBV7-6 with TRBJ1-1; TRBD1 might be the D (5 bases). Germline values: CDR1 SGHVS, CDR2 FNYEAQ. Trimming cost V 5 bases and J 1 base, with 23 bases left between them. The CDR3 covers 18 residues. This CDR3 is CASSRAWGMKGENTEAFF. The DNA for the CDR3 is TGTGCCAGCAGCAGGGCTTGGGGCATGAAGGGCGAGAACACTGAAGCTTTCTTT.

This chain joins TRBV20-1 and TRBJ1-1; 7 bases agree with TRBD1. The trim removed 7 bases at V and 4 bases at J, leaving 3 bases unmatched. The CDR3 is made up of 11 amino acids. Germline V CDR1 and CDR2: DFQATT, SNEGSKA (reference sequence). The CDR3 here is CSVHRGTEAFF. The CDR3 nucleotides are TGCAGTGTTCACAGGGGCACTGAAGCTTTCTTT.

CDR3 sequence: CASSLSTGSGELFF. CDR3 bases: TGTGCCAGCAGCCTATCGACAGGGAGCGGGGAGCTGTTTTTT. The rearrangement uses TRBV7-3 and TRBJ2-2, with TRBD1 identical over 7 bases. V lost 5 bases and J lost 7; bases outside the gene matches: 7. The germline V gene encodes CDR1 SGHTA and CDR2 FQGTGA. The CDR3 length is 14 residues. The full variable domain, with the rest looked up from reference TRBV7-3 and TRBJ2-2, is GAGVSQTPSNKVTEKGKYVELRCDPISGHTALYWYRQSLGQGPEFLIYFQGTGAADDSGLPNDRFFAVRPEGSVSTLKIQRTERGDSAVYLCASSLSTGSGELFFGEGSRLTVL.

The V call is TRBV5-1, the J call TRBJ2-7, with D maybe TRBD2 (5 bases). CDR3 length: 14 amino acids. V was clipped by 6 bases and J by 5 bases, with 18 bases between them. In germline, CDR1 is SGHRS, CDR2 YFSETQ. The CDR3 coding sequence is TGCGCCAGCACGCGGAATTCCGGGGTTGACGAGCAGTACTTC. This encodes CASTRNSGVDEQYF.

V usage is TRBV6-1 and J usage is TRBJ2-7, with 14 bases that match TRBD2. The CDR3 extends over 14 amino acids. In germline, CDR1 is MNHNS, CDR2 SASEGT. Trimming took 0 bases from V and 12 from J; bases not matched to a gene: 4. DNA for the CDR3: TGTGCCAGCAGTGAAGCGGGACTAGCGGGAGAGGGGTACTTC. It is translated as CASSEAGLAGEGYF.

The chain recombines TRBV10-3 with TRBJ1-5; TRBD1 aligns across 7 bases. CDR1 and CDR2 (germline): ENHRY, SYGVKD. Trimming removed 3 bases from V and 4 bases from J; junction bases left unmatched: 3. The CDR3 loop spans 14 amino acids. CDR3 sequence: CAISERQGNQPQHF. The CDR3, as DNA: TGTGCCATCAGTGAAAGACAGGGAAATCAGCCCCAGCATTTT.

This clone was observed a single time. This chain uses TRBV5-1 with TRBJ2-7; 8 bases agree with TRBD1. Germline CDR1 is SGHRS and CDR2 is YFSETQ. The CDR3 length is 17 residues. Germline trimming cut 1 base from V and 5 bases from J; bases unmatched to any gene: 14. The CDR3 loop reads CASSLRVVPGGDNEQYF. The CDR3 DNA sequence: TGCGCCAGCAGCTTGAGAGTAGTACCAGGGGGCGACAACGAGCAGTACTTC.

This chain joins TRBV9 and TRBJ2-1, with D tentatively TRBD2 (7 bases). V shed 4 bases and J shed 4 bases, with 24 bases lying between them. The CDR3 totals 18 residues. CDR1 is SGDLS and CDR2 is YYNGEE in the germline V gene. This chain's CDR3 is CASSPSGRGAGGYNEQFF. The DNA for the CDR3 is TGTGCCAGCAGCCCCTCCGGACGGGGGGCGGGCGGGTACAATGAGCAGTTCTTC.

CDR3 protein: CAASRVAKNIQYF. The CDR3 DNA follows: TGTGCCGCGAGCCGAGTGGCCAAAAACATTCAGTACTTC. This chain connects TRBV11-2 to TRBJ2-4; unclear D gene. The CDR3 extends over 13 amino acids. Germline lookup yields CDR1 SGHAT and CDR2 FQNNGV. With 11 bases removed from V and 1 base from J, the gap between germline ends came to 12 bases.

This sequence joins TRBV7-9 and TRBJ2-3; D gene ambiguous. The CDR3 covers 15 residues. V lost 7 bases and J lost 0, with 14 bases in between. Germline CDR1 and CDR2: SEHNR and FQNEAQ (reference sequence). In DNA form, the CDR3 reads TGTGCCAGCACTTCCTTGGGCAGAAGCACAGATACGCAGTATTTT. As protein: CASTSLGRSTDTQYF.

The chain joins TRBV7-8 to TRBJ2-7, with 7 bases that match TRBD1. This CDR3 comprises 16 residues. Germline V gene lookup returns CDR1 SGHVS and CDR2 FQNEAQ. V lost 5 bases to trimming and J lost 2 bases; unmatched junction nucleotides: 12. CDR3 nucleotides: TGTGCCAGCAGCCAAATCATCCGGGACAGAGCCTACGAGCAGTACTTC. Translated, it gives CASSQIIRDRAYEQYF.

V and J are TRBV2 and TRBJ1-2; no definite D call. Deletions cut 7 bases from V and 1 base from J, with 10 bases between. Looked up from germline, CDR1 is SNHLY and CDR2 is FYNNEI. The CDR3 is 13 amino acids. CDR3 bases: TGTGCCAGCAAGGCAGATCTTAACTATGGCTACACCTTC. It translates to CASKADLNYGYTF.

Concerning this clone itself: Other DNA sequences within the sample encode an identical CDR3. The chain combines TRBV7-9 with TRBJ1-1; D is possibly TRBD1 (5 bases). The V end lost 5 bases, the J end lost 3 bases, and 10 bases lay between the germline ends. Germline V gives CDR1 SEHNR, CDR2 FQNEAQ (reference sequence). The CDR3 totals 13 residues. Here the CDR3 reads CASSLSGDTEAFF. The DNA for the CDR3 is TGTGCCAGCAGCCTCTCGGGGGACACTGAAGCTTTCTTT.

This chain links TRBV30 with TRBJ1-1; D gene ambiguous. The CDR3 runs to 12 residues. Germline loops: CDR1 GTSNPN, CDR2 SVGIG (reference sequence). Between the trimmed V and J ends, which lost 5 bases and 4 bases, there was a span of 11 bases. CDR3 in amino acids: CAWHQRSTEAFF. For the CDR3, the DNA is TGTGCCTGGCACCAACGGTCCACTGAAGCTTTCTTT.

This clone came up once. The chain employs TRBV7-3 and TRBJ2-1, with TRBD2 identical over 13 bases. The V gene end was trimmed by 2 bases and the J gene end by 5 bases; junction bases not matched to a gene: 3. Germline CDR1 reads SGHTA; CDR2 reads FQGTGA. This CDR3 spans 16 amino acids. This CDR3 reads CASSLGGLAGDNEQFF. The CDR3 DNA reads as TGTGCCAGCAGCTTAGGAGGACTAGCGGGAGACAATGAGCAGTTCTTC.

This chain joins TRBV7-7 and TRBJ1-4; D not certain. Germline V gene sequence: CDR1 SSHAT, CDR2 FNYEAQ (reference sequence). Trimming removed 1 base at V and 7 bases at J, with 7 bases between. The CDR3 extends over 13 amino acids. The CDR3 DNA is TGTGCCAGCAGCTTAGTCGCCGGTGAAAAACTGTTTTTT. Protein sequence: CASSLVAGEKLFF.